This T cell receptor (beta chain) was recorded in a study of T cells after yellow fever vaccination. General observations from the study: Though it reached lower strength, the secondary response hit its peak faster, day 5 versus 15.

MiXCR was run by TCRdb on the 5' RACE reads, yielding one entry per CDR3 protein. The data hold about 53,000 distinct CDR3 sequences, with around 6.1% observed a single time. The CDR3 is made up of 13 amino acids. V lost 3 bases and J 9 bases, leaving 9 bases between the germline ends. The receptor's source is a man between 18 and 35 years old who received the YFV17D yellow fever vaccine. J is TRBJ1-6 and V is TRBV12-3 or TRBV12-4; no clear D. The sample here was PBMCs, either bulk or a sorted T-cell subset (CD4+, CD8+, memory, or dextramer-sorted; not recorded which), taken on the day of the yellow fever booster vaccination. The CDR3 here is CASSFGVSSPLHF. In DNA, the CDR3 is TGTGCCAGCAGTTTTGGGGTGTCTTCACCCCTCCACTTT.